This T cell receptor beta chain was profiled in a study of cytomegalovirus exposure and HLA in healthy donors. The PCR had 60 Vbeta and 13 Jbeta primers. Only in-frame clones appear in the TCRdb table, and some are missing; sequencing was by immunoSEQ multiplex PCR. The sample records some 130,000 clones, around 77% being singletons. On this clone: Its antigen is not identified.

The study, taken as a whole, reports: What TCR beta sequences reportedly achieved was accurate prediction of HLA-A and HLA-B alleles in most subjects. Most TCR beta V segments were productive about 87% or about 30% of the time in an earlier analysis. Across donors, presence/absence analyses took sequencing depth to be roughly uniform.

Regarding donors, all were healthy bone marrow donors. Germline loops: CDR1 SGHDT, CDR2 YYEEEE. CDR3 size: 14 residues. The V segment lost 3 bases and the J segment 9 bases; nucleotides outside the gene matches: 4. The genes are TRBV5-6 and TRBJ2-4; TRBD1 aligns across 12 bases. The receptor was isolated from a man under 40 in good health. Sequencing was done on a sample of PBMCs. The CDR3 DNA sequence: TGTGCCAGCAGCTACGGGACAGGGGGCGGCATTCAGTACTTC. It specifies CASSYGTGGGIQYF.